One sample yielded the 8 T cell receptor beta chains listed below, sequenced in a study of cytotoxic CD8 clonotypes in ibrutinib-treated CLL. Assay: immunoSEQ multiplex PCR; the TCRdb copy retains only in-frame clones and omits some. The sample carries some 200,000 clones, about 75% recorded once. This specimen was PBMCs, taken after 12 months of ibrutinib treatment. Receptors were obtained from a human donor with chronic lymphocytic leukemia.

The genes are TRBV5-1 and TRBJ2-3, with TRBD2 matching over 8 bases. Germline CDR1 is SGHRS and CDR2 is YFSETQ. The CDR3 runs to 18 residues. J lost 4 bases, V lost 5 bases, and 18 bases had no gene match. CDR3 residues: CASSTIHPRRGAPDTQYF. DNA of the CDR3: TGCGCCAGCAGTACCATCCATCCCAGGCGGGGGGCCCCAGATACGCAGTATTTT.

The genes are TRBV2 and TRBJ2-5, with TRBD1 matching over 9 bases. The CDR3 length is 15 residues. The germline V gene encodes CDR1 SNHLY and CDR2 FYNNEI. The V segment lost 5 bases and the J segment 2 bases; nucleotides outside the gene matches: 6. The CDR3 here is CASSTGGWRQETQYF. The CDR3 DNA reads as TGTGCCAGCAGTACAGGGGGCTGGAGGCAAGAGACCCAGTACTTC.

The rearrangement joins TRBV11-3 to TRBJ2-2; 8 bases map to TRBD2. CDR3 length: 15 residues. After removal of 5 bases from V and 6 bases from J, the junction contained 8 bases not matched to a gene. CDR1 is SGHNT and CDR2 is YENEEA in the germline V gene. The CDR3 sequence: CASSVSGKGAGELFF. As DNA, the CDR3 is TGTGCCAGCAGCGTTAGCGGGAAAGGAGCCGGGGAGCTGTTTTTT.

The V and J genes are TRBV7-3 and TRBJ2-1; 9 nucleotides match TRBD2. Germline-derived CDR1 and CDR2 are SGHTA and FQGTGA. CDR3 length: 15 residues. J gave up 9 bases and V 4 bases, and 10 bases lay outside the gene matches. The CDR3 loop is CASSSIAGVTGEQFF. Written as DNA, the CDR3 is TGTGCCAGCAGCTCCATAGCGGGAGTAACCGGTGAGCAGTTCTTC.

This chain's CDR3 is CASSRGEPGNTIYF. CDR3 bases: TGTGCCAGCAGTCGAGGGGAGCCTGGAAACACCATATATTTT. J is TRBJ1-3 and V is TRBV5-6; D perhaps matches TRBD1 (5 bases). In germline, CDR1 is SGHDT, CDR2 YYEEEE. Trimming pared 5 bases from V and 2 bases from J, leaving 11 bases between. CDR3 length: 14 residues.

CDR3 amino acids: CASSRPGQGSNTGELFF. The DNA for the CDR3 is TGTGCCAGCAGCCGCCCGGGACAGGGGTCGAACACCGGGGAGCTGTTTTTT. The J gene is TRBJ2-2, the V gene TRBV11-1; 10 positions match TRBD1. The CDR3 length is 17 residues. Unmatched junction bases numbered 6, after V lost 5 bases and J lost 0 bases. Germline loops: CDR1 SGHAT, CDR2 FQDESV (reference sequence). The complete variable domain, with remaining parts taken from reference TRBV11-1 and TRBJ2-2, reads EAEVAQSPRYKITEKSQAVAFWCDPISGHATLYWYRQILGQGPELLVQFQDESVVDDSQLPKDRFSAERLKGVDSTLKIQPAELGDSAMYLCASSRPGQGSNTGELFFGEGSRLTVL.

J is TRBJ1-1 and V is TRBV5-1; D unclear. V gave up 1 base and J gave up 0 bases, with 10 bases separating them. The CDR3 covers 15 residues. The germline V gene has CDR1 SGHRS and CDR2 YFSETQ. The CDR3 coding sequence is TGCGCCAGCAGCTTGTCCCTAGGCGTGAACACTGAAGCTTTCTTT. It codes for CASSLSLGVNTEAFF.

The chain links TRBV6-1 to TRBJ1-2, with TRBD1 matching over 12 bases. This CDR3 has 15 residues. Germline values: CDR1 MNHNS, CDR2 SASEGT. The ends lost 4 bases at V and 4 bases at J; junction bases unmatched: 4. The CDR3 nucleotides are TGTGCCAGCAGTGTCCGGGACAGGGGGCTCTATGGCTACACCTTC. This gives the protein CASSVRDRGLYGYTF.